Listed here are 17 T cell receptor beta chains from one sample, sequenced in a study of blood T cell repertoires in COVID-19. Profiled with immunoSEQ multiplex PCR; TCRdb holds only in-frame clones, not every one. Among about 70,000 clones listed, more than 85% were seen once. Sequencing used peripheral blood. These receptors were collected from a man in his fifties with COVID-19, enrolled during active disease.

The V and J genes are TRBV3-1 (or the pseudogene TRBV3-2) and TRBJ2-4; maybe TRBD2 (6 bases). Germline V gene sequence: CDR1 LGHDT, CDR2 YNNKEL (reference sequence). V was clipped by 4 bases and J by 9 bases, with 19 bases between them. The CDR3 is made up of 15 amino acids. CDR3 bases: TGTGCCAGCAGCCGGGAAACCAGGGCGGAGGGCATTCAGTACTTC. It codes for CASSRETRAEGIQYF.

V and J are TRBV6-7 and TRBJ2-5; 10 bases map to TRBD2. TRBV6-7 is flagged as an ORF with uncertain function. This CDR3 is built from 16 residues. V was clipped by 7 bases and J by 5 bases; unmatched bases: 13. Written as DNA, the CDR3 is TGTGCCAGCAACGAAAGCGGGAGGGCCTGGGGGGAGACCCAGTACTTC. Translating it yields CASNESGRAWGETQYF.

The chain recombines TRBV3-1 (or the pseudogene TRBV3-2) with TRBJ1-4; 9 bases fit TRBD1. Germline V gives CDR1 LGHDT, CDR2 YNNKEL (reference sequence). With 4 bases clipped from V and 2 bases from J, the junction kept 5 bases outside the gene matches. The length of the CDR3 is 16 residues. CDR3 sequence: CASSLPGQGTNEKLFF. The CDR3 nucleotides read TGTGCCAGCAGCCTCCCCGGACAGGGGACTAATGAAAAACTGTTTTTT.

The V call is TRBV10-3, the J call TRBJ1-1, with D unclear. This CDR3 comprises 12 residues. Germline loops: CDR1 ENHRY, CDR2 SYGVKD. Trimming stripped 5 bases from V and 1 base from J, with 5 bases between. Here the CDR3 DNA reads TGTGCCATCAGTCCGGGGAACACTGAAGCTTTCTTT. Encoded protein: CAISPGNTEAFF.

The CDR3: CASSQASSSGNTIYF. The CDR3 DNA reads as TGTGCCAGCAGCCAAGCTTCGAGCTCTGGAAACACCATATATTTT. J is TRBJ1-3 and V is TRBV3-1 (or the pseudogene TRBV3-2); D uncertain. Trimming pared 1 base from V and 0 bases from J, leaving 7 bases between. This CDR3 contains 15 residues. Germline V gene data show CDR1 as LGHDT and CDR2 as YNNKEL (reference sequence).

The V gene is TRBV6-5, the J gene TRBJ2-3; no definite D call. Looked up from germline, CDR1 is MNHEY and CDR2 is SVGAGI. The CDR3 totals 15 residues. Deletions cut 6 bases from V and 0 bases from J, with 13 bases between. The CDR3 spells CASRLDWSSTDTQYF. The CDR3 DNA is TGTGCCAGCAGACTCGACTGGTCTAGCACAGATACGCAGTATTTT.

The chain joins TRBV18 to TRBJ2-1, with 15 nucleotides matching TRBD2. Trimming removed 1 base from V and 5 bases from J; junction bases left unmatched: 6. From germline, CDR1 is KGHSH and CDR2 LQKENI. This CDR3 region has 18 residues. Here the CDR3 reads CASSPLPGTSGRNNEQFF. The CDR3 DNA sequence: TGTGCCAGCTCACCACTACCCGGGACTAGCGGGAGGAACAATGAGCAGTTCTTC.

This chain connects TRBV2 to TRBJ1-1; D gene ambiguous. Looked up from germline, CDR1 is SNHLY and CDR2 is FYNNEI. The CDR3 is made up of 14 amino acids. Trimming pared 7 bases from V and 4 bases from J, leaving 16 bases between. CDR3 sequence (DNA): TGTGCCAGCAAGGGAGGGTCTGTCGGCACTGAAGCTTTCTTT. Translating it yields CASKGGSVGTEAFF.

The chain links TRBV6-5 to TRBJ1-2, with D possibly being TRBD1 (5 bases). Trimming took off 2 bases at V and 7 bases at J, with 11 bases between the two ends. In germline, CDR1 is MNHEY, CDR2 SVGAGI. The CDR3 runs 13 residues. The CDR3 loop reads CASSYDRITGYTF. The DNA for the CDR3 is TGTGCCAGCAGTTACGACAGAATCACTGGCTACACCTTC.

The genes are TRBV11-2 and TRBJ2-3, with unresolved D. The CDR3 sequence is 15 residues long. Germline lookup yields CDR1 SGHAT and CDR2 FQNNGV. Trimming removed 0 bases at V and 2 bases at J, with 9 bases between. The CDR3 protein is CASSLDTHPTDTQYF. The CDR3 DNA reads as TGTGCCAGCAGCTTAGACACACATCCCACAGATACGCAGTATTTT.

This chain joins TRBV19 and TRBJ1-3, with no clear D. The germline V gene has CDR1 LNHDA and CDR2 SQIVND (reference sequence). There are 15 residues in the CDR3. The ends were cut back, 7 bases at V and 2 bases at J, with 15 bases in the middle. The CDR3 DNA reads TGTGCCAGTAAATCCCCCCCCCAGGCTGGAAACACCATATATTTT. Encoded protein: CASKSPPQAGNTIYF.

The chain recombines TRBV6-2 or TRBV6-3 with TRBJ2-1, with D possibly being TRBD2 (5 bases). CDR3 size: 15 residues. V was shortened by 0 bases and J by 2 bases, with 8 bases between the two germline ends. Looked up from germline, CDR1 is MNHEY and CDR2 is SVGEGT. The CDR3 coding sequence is TGTGCCAGCAGTTACTCCTTCGGGACCTACAATGAGCAGTTCTTC. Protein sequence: CASSYSFGTYNEQFF.

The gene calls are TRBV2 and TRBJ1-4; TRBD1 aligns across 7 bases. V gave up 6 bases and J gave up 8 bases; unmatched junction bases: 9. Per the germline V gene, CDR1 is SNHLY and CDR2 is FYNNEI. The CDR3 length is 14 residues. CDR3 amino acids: CASSLDRAVEKLFF. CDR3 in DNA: TGTGCCAGCAGCCTAGACAGGGCGGTCGAAAAACTGTTTTTT.

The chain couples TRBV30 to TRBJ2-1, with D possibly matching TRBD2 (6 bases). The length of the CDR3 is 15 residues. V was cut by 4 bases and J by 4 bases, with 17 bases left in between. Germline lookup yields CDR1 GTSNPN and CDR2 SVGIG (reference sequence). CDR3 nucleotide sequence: TGTGCCTGGACAGGAGGGACTCAAAATTACAATGAGCAGTTCTTC. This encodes CAWTGGTQNYNEQFF.

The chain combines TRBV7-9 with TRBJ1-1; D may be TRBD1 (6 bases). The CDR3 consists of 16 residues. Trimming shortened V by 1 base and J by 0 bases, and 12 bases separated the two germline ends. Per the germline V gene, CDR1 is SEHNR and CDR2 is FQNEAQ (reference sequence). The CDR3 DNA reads TGTGCCAGCAGCTTAGGGGCAGGGGCTCTGAACACTGAAGCTTTCTTT. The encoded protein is CASSLGAGALNTEAFF. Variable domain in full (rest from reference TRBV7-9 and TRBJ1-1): DTGVSQNPRHKITKRGQNVTFRCDPISEHNRLYWYRQTLGQGPEFLTYFQNEAQLEKSRLLSDRFSAERPKGSFSTLEIQRTEQGDSAMYLCASSLGAGALNTEAFFGQGTRLTVV.

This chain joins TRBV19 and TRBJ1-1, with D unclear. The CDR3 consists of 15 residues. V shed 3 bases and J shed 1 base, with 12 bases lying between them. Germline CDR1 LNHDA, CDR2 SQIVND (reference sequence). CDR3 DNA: TGTGCCAGTAGTATGTCCCCCGGTGGGAACACTGAAGCTTTCTTT. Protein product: CASSMSPGGNTEAFF. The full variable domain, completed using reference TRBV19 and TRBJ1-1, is DGGITQSPKYLFRKEGQNVTLSCEQNLNHDAMYWYRQDPGQGLRLIYYSQIVNDFQKGDIAEGYSVSREKKESFPLTVTSAQKNPTAFYLCASSMSPGGNTEAFFGQGTRLTVV.

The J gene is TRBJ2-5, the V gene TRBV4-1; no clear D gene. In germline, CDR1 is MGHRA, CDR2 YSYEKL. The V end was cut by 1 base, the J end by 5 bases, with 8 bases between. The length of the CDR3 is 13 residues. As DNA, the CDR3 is TGCGCCAGCAGCCAAGGACCCGGGGAGACCCAGTACTTC. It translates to CASSQGPGETQYF.